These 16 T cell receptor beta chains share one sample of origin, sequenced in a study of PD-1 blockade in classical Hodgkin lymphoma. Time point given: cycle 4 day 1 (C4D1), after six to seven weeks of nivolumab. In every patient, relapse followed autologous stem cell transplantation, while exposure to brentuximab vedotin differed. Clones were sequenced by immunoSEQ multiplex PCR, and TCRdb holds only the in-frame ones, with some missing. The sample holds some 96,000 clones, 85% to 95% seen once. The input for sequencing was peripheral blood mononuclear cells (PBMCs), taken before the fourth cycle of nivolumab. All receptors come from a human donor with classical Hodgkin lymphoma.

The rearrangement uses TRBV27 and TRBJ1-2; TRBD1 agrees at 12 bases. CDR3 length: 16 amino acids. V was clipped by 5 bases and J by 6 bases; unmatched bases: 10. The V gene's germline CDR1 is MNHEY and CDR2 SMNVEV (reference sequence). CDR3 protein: CASSLTPGQGAHGYTF. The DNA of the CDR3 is TGTGCCAGCAGTCTAACCCCGGGACAGGGGGCCCATGGCTACACCTTC.

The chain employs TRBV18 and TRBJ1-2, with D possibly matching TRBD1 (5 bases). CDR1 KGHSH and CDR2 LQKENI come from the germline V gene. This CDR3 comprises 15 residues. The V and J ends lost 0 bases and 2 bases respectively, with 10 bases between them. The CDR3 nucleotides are TGTGCCAGCTCACCACCAGGGGAGGGGAACTATGGCTACACCTTC. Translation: CASSPPGEGNYGYTF.

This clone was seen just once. CDR3 loop: CASRLTGDNSPLHF. The CDR3 nucleotides read TGTGCCAGCAGACTAACAGGGGATAATTCACCCCTCCACTTT. The chain links TRBV6-1 to TRBJ1-6; 7 bases match TRBD1. This CDR3 region has 14 residues. Germline values: CDR1 MNHNS, CDR2 SASEGT. V gave up 6 bases and J gave up 5 bases; unmatched junction bases: 4.

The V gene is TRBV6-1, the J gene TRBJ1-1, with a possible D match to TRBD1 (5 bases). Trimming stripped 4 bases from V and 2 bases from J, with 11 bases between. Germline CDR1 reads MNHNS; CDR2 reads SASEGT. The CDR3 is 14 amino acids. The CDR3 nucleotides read TGTGCCAGCAGTGTACAGGCGCAAAACACTGAAGCTTTCTTT. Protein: CASSVQAQNTEAFF.

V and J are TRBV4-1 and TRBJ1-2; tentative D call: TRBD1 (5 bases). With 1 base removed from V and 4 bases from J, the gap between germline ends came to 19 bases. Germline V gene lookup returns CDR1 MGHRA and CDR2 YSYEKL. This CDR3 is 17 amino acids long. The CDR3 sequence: CASSQGVEAGGSYGYTF. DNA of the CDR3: TGCGCCAGCAGCCAAGGGGTTGAGGCGGGGGGAAGCTATGGCTACACCTTC.

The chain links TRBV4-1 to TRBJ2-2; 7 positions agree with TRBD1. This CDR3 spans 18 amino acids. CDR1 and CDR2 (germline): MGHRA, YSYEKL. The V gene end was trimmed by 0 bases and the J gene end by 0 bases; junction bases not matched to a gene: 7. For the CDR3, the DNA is TGCGCCAGCAGCCAAGAGAGACAGGGTTCGCCGAACACCGGGGAGCTGTTTTTT. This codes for CASSQERQGSPNTGELFF.

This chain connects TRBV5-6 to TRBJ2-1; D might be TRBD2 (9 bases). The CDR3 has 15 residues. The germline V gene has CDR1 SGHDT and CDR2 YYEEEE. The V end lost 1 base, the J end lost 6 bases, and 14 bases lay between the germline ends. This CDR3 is CASSLPSGTGNEQFF. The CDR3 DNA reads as TGTGCCAGCAGCTTGCCTAGCGGGACAGGCAATGAGCAGTTCTTC.

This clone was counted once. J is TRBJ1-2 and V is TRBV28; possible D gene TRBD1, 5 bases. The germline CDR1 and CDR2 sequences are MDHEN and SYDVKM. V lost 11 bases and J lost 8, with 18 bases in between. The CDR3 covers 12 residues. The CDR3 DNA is TGTGCCGTGATAGGGGCCCAGATAGGCTACACCTTC. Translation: CAVIGAQIGYTF.

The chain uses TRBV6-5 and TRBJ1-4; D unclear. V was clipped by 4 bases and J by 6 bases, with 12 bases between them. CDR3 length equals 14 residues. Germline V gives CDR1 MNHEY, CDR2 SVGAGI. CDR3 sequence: CASSSLGGHEKLFF. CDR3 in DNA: TGTGCCAGCAGTTCCTTGGGAGGTCATGAAAAACTGTTTTTT.

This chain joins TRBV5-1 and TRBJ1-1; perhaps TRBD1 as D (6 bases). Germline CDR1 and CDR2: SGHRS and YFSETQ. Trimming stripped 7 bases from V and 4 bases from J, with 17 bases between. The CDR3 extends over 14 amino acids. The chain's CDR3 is CASRQEGMSTEAFF. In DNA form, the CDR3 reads TGCGCCAGCCGACAGGAAGGGATGAGCACTGAAGCTTTCTTT.

The CDR3 sequence is CASSFIGGNTEAFF. The CDR3 bases are TGTGCCAGCAGCTTTATTGGGGGAAACACTGAAGCTTTCTTT. The chain links TRBV11-2 to TRBJ1-1; D perhaps matches TRBD1 (5 bases). The CDR3 is 14 amino acids. Germline CDR1 and CDR2: SGHAT and FQNNGV. The V end was cut by 3 bases, the J end by 2 bases, with 10 bases between.

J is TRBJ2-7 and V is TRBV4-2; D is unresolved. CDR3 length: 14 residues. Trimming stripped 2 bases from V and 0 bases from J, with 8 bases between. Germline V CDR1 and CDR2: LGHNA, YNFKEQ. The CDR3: CASSQKASSYEQYF. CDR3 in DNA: TGTGCCAGCAGCCAAAAGGCGAGCTCCTACGAGCAGTACTTC.

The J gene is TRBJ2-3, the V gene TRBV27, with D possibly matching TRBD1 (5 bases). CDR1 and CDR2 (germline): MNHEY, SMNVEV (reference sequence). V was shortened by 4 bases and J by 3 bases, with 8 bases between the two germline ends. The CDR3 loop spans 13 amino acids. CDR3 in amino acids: CASSSQGTDTQYF. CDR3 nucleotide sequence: TGTGCCAGCAGTTCCCAGGGAACAGATACGCAGTATTTT.

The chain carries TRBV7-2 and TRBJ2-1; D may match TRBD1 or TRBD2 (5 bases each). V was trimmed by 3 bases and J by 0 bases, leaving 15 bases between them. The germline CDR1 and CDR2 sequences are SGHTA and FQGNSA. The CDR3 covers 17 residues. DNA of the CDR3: TGTGCCAGCAGCTTGACCCGGGGCGGGCGCTCCTACAATGAGCAGTTCTTC. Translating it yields CASSLTRGGRSYNEQFF.

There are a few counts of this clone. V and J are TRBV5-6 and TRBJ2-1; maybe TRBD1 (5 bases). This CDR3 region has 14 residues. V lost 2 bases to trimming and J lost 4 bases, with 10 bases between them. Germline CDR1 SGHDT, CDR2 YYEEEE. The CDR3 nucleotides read TGTGCCAGCAGCTTCAGGGTTGTGTACAATGAGCAGTTCTTC. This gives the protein CASSFRVVYNEQFF.

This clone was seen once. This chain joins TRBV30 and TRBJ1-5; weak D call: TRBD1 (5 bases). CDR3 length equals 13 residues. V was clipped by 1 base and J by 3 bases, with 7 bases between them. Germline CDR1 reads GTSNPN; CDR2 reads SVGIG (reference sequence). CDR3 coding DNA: TGTGCCTGGAGTGCACAGGACAATCAGCCCCAGCATTTT. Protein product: CAWSAQDNQPQHF.